This T cell receptor beta chain was captured by sequencing in a study of cytomegalovirus exposure and HLA in healthy donors. Across the study: An early release of data contained 80 million to 85 million unique TCRs, which came from HLA-typed donors. Study observations and caveats: TCR beta sequences reportedly predicted most subjects' HLA-A and HLA-B alleles accurately.

Concerning this clone itself: Its antigen is unknown.

A multiplex PCR was run with 60 Vbeta primers and 13 Jbeta primers. Clones were sequenced by immunoSEQ multiplex PCR, and TCRdb holds only the in-frame ones, with some missing. The data show 90,000 to 110,000 clones, roughly three quarters seen once. The germline gives CDR1 SGHRS, CDR2 YFSETQ. CDR3 length equals 13 residues. The germline V and J ends were trimmed by 2 bases and 4 bases, with 9 bases remaining between them. The rearrangement links TRBV5-1 to TRBJ2-5, with D unclear. What was sequenced was PBMCs. This TCR came from a man aged 25 to 40 in good health and CMV-seronegative. This CDR3 reads CASSLFPGETQYF. CDR3 coding DNA: TGCGCCAGCAGCTTATTCCCGGGAGAGACCCAGTACTTC.